The 21 T cell receptor beta chains presented below share a single source sample, sequenced in a study of shared clonotypes between healthy human individuals (dated by TCRdb to between 2020 and 2021). Libraries were made using the immunoSEQ multiplex PCR assay. Held by TCRdb, this immuneACCESS table contains in-frame sequences only and omits some clones. Under half of the omission traces to an unresolved V gene where checked; the cause of the rest is unknown. The sample data list approximately 2.5 million clones, and approximately 94% of these were observed just once. The leading ten clones occupy 0.36% of the sample. The specimen sequenced was naive CD4+ T cells from PBMCs. This specimen's cell subset or site label, interpreted: CD45RA+ positively selected. The source is a man between 18 and 35 years old in good health. Some clones in this sample may be carry-over from other donors' samples.

The chain links TRBV30 to TRBJ1-1, with 7 bases fitting TRBD1. V was clipped by 3 bases and J by 1 base; unmatched bases: 11. Germline CDR1 and CDR2: GTSNPN and SVGIG (reference sequence). The CDR3 totals 16 residues. The CDR3 sequence is CAWSLPGGRQNTEAFF. The CDR3 DNA sequence: TGTGCCTGGAGCCTCCCAGGGGGGAGGCAGAACACTGAAGCTTTCTTT.

This chain joins TRBV7-3 and TRBJ2-1, with TRBD2 as a possible D gene (5 bases). The germline gives CDR1 SGHTA, CDR2 FQGTGA. The V gene lost 0 bases and the J gene lost 2 bases, with 8 bases spanning the gap. This CDR3 comprises 15 residues. The CDR3 coding sequence is TGTGCCAGCAGCTTAACTCGGGAAACCTACAATGAGCAGTTCTTC. It codes for CASSLTRETYNEQFF.

The chain employs TRBV7-3 and TRBJ2-5; a possible D gene is TRBD2 (6 bases). CDR1 is SGHTA, CDR2 FQGTGA, per germline. The CDR3 spans 16 residues. Trimming cost V 0 bases and J 3 bases, with 14 bases left between them. In DNA form, the CDR3 reads TGTGCCAGCAGCTTAACGCTCCAGGGAGGAAAAGAGACCCAGTACTTC. This codes for CASSLTLQGGKETQYF.

The V call is TRBV5-1, the J call TRBJ2-5; either TRBD1 or TRBD2 may supply D (5 bases each). The V gene's germline CDR1 is SGHRS and CDR2 YFSETQ. The CDR3 is 14 amino acids. V lost 3 bases, J lost 5 bases, and 14 bases lay in between. CDR3 bases: TGCGCCAGCAGCTCCCCGGGACCTGGGGAGACCCAGTACTTC. It translates to CASSSPGPGETQYF. Full variable domain (missing parts from reference TRBV5-1 and TRBJ2-5): KAGVTQTPRYLIKTRGQQVTLSCSPISGHRSVSWYQQTPGQGLQFLFEYFSETQRNKGNFPGRFSGRQFSNSRSEMNVSTLELGDSALYLCASSSPGPGETQYFGPGTRLLVL.

The chain is built from TRBV9 and TRBJ2-2; D uncertain. The germline gives CDR1 SGDLS, CDR2 YYNGEE. V was clipped by 3 bases and J by 0 bases, with 9 bases between them. The CDR3 runs 15 residues. CDR3 in amino acids: CASSGGPANTGELFF. DNA of the CDR3: TGTGCCAGCAGCGGTGGTCCAGCGAACACCGGGGAGCTGTTTTTT.

About this clone itself: The sample has other DNA sequences that encode this CDR3 too. The chain recombines TRBV29-1 with TRBJ2-7; D possibly uses TRBD1 or TRBD2 (6 bases each). The V end was cut by 6 bases, the J end by 3 bases, with 12 bases between. The CDR3 spans 12 residues. CDR1 and CDR2 (germline): SQVTM, ANQGSEA. The CDR3 protein is CSVGGGLYEQYF. The CDR3 coding sequence is TGCAGCGTCGGAGGGGGGCTCTACGAGCAGTACTTC.

Here the CDR3 DNA reads TGTGCCAGCAGCTTAGATCTGACAGGGAGGAATCAGCCCCAGCATTTT. This translates into CASSLDLTGRNQPQHF. The genes are TRBV11-3 and TRBJ1-5; 7 nucleotides match TRBD1. From germline, CDR1 is SGHNT and CDR2 YENEEA. This CDR3 is built from 16 residues. V lost 0 bases and J lost 4; bases outside the gene matches: 6.

The gene calls are TRBV9 and TRBJ2-2; 8 positions agree with TRBD2. V trimming: 1 base; J trimming: 3 bases; junction bases outside the gene matches: 5. Germline values: CDR1 SGDLS, CDR2 YYNGEE. The CDR3 contains 16 residues. This CDR3 reads CASSVRAGGDTGELFF. In DNA form, the CDR3 reads TGTGCCAGCAGCGTAAGGGCGGGAGGAGACACCGGGGAGCTGTTTTTT. The full variable domain, in which reference TRBV9 and TRBJ2-2 provide the parts outside the CDR3, is DSGVTQTPKHLITATGQRVTLRCSPRSGDLSVYWYQQSLDQGLQFLIQYYNGEERAKGNILERFSAQQFPDLHSELNLSSLELGDSALYFCASSVRAGGDTGELFFGEGSRLTVL.

J is TRBJ1-2 and V is TRBV28, with D possibly TRBD1 on 5 matching bases. CDR1 is MDHEN and CDR2 is SYDVKM in the germline V gene. The CDR3 length is 10 residues. Trimming took 10 bases from V and 6 from J, leaving 9 bases between them. In nucleotides, the CDR3 is TGTGCCACCAGGGTCAATGGCTACACCTTC. Protein sequence: CATRVNGYTF.

The chain has TRBV14 and TRBJ2-7; 10 nucleotides agree with TRBD2. After removal of 0 bases from V and 3 bases from J, the junction contained 5 bases not matched to a gene. Germline loops: CDR1 SGHDN, CDR2 FVKESK. The length of the CDR3 is 16 residues. In nucleotides, the CDR3 is TGTGCCAGCAGCCAAGAAGGGCTAGCGGGAGTCTACGAGCAGTACTTC. Translating it yields CASSQEGLAGVYEQYF.

The genes are TRBV9 and TRBJ2-7, with 9 positions matching TRBD1. CDR1 and CDR2 (germline): SGDLS, YYNGEE. The CDR3 spans 16 residues. J lost 7 bases, V lost 0 bases, and 11 bases had no gene match. The CDR3 loop reads CASSVAEGPGQGEQYF. The CDR3 DNA follows: TGTGCCAGCAGCGTAGCCGAGGGCCCGGGACAGGGAGAGCAGTACTTC.

Turning to this clone: The identical CDR3 is also encoded by other nucleotide sequences in the sample. The chain is built from TRBV7-3 and TRBJ2-3; the D gene is possibly TRBD2 (5 bases). CDR1 is SGHTA, CDR2 FQGTGA, per germline. CDR3 length equals 12 residues. V dropped 3 bases and J dropped 4 bases, with 5 bases sitting between them. CDR3 in DNA: TGTGCCAGCAGCTTTAGCGCAGATACGCAGTATTTT. Its translation is CASSFSADTQYF.

This sequence joins TRBV10-3 and TRBJ2-3, with D possibly matching TRBD1 (5 bases). This CDR3 has 14 amino acids. Trimming cost V 0 bases and J 3 bases, with 7 bases left between them. Germline assignment: CDR1 ENHRY and CDR2 SYGVKD. The CDR3 is CAISESQGTDTQYF. The CDR3 bases are TGTGCCATCAGTGAGTCGCAGGGTACAGATACGCAGTATTTT.

The J gene is TRBJ1-1, the V gene TRBV2, with D possibly TRBD1 on 6 matching bases. CDR3 length equals 14 residues. Looked up from germline, CDR1 is SNHLY and CDR2 is FYNNEI. Trimming took off 4 bases at V and 5 bases at J, with 14 bases between the two ends. The CDR3 region is CASSGMTGRTEAFF. The CDR3 DNA reads TGTGCCAGCAGTGGGATGACAGGACGGACTGAAGCTTTCTTT.

V is TRBV30 and J is TRBJ2-7; 14 bases line up with TRBD2. Losses at the gene ends were 8 bases for V and 4 bases for J; bases not matched to a gene: 7. The CDR3 consists of 14 residues. The germline V gene has CDR1 GTSNPN and CDR2 SVGIG (reference sequence). CDR3 nucleotides: TGTGCCGCCGAAGGGACTAGCGGGAGTTACGAGCAGTACTTC. Encoded protein: CAAEGTSGSYEQYF.

V and J are TRBV7-9 and TRBJ2-7; D is ambiguous. The germline V gene encodes CDR1 SEHNR and CDR2 FQNEAQ (reference sequence). The CDR3 totals 13 residues. Trimming left V 4 bases short and J 3 bases short, with 10 bases between. In nucleotides, the CDR3 is TGTGCCAGCAGCTACGTGGCAGGCTACGAGCAGTACTTC. It encodes CASSYVAGYEQYF.

The chain is built from TRBV21-1 and TRBJ2-5; TRBD1, the D gene given by the table, was not confirmed from the DNA. TRBV21-1 is flagged as a pseudogene. The CDR3 consists of 14 residues. Here the CDR3 DNA reads TGTGCCAGCAGCATCCACAGGGACAGACGGGAAAAGTACTTC. This codes for CASSIHRDRREKYF.

The chain couples TRBV4-1 to TRBJ1-3, with D unclear. The CDR3 runs 14 residues. V lost 3 bases and J lost 2, with 8 bases in between. Looked up from germline, CDR1 is MGHRA and CDR2 is YSYEKL. CDR3 sequence (DNA): TGCGCCAGCAGCCACGTTTGGGCTGGAAACACCATATATTTT. It encodes CASSHVWAGNTIYF.

J is TRBJ2-5 and V is TRBV7-9; TRBD1 agrees at 9 bases. V shed 4 bases and J 5 bases; nucleotides not matched to a gene: 5. Per germline, CDR1 SEHNR and CDR2 FQNEAQ (reference sequence). This CDR3 region has 14 residues. The DNA for the CDR3 is TGTGCCAGCAGCTGGACAGGGGCGGCGGAGACCCAGTACTTC. Its protein product is CASSWTGAAETQYF.

This rearrangement joins TRBV7-3 to TRBJ2-1; D remains unclear. Trimming removed 0 bases at V and 4 bases at J, with 7 bases between. CDR1 and CDR2 from the germline V gene are SGHTA and FQGTGA. This CDR3 has 14 amino acids. In DNA, the CDR3 is TGTGCCAGCAGCTTAACTGCAGAGTACAATGAGCAGTTCTTC. Translation: CASSLTAEYNEQFF.

This sequence joins TRBV9 and TRBJ2-1; possibly TRBD1 for D (5 bases). Per the germline V gene, CDR1 is SGDLS and CDR2 is YYNGEE. The CDR3 has 12 residues. The V and J ends lost 3 bases and 12 bases respectively, with 13 bases between them. CDR3: CASSGTKGRQFF. The DNA for the CDR3 is TGTGCCAGCAGCGGGACAAAAGGGCGGCAGTTCTTC.